This TCR beta chain derives from a study of shared clonotypes between healthy human individuals. Germline assignment: CDR1 MNHEY and CDR2 SMNVEV (reference sequence). V was clipped by 3 bases and J by 3 bases, with 18 bases between them. There are 16 residues in the CDR3. The authors' processing: Junction-only sequences produced by ImmunoSEQ had no quality scores, so filtering differed. Sequencing was performed with immunoSEQ multiplex PCR; in TCRdb, only in-frame clones are kept and a portion is missing. V, J and clone size were drawn from that table, and D and trimming were deduced from the DNA. Among around 2.5 million clones listed, approximately 93% were seen once. A remark on this clone: What it binds is unknown.

Broader study findings: As a rule, naive subsets had a larger estimated richness than memory subsets. Sequencing depth was predicted to influence how clonotypes are shared among donors. When compared with the clonotypes that were shared by all four sorted-subset donors, the non-shared clonotypes turned out to have lower generation probabilities.

This TCR derives from a young man in good health. Some clones in this sample may be carry-over from other donors' samples. V is TRBV27 and J is TRBJ2-7; tentative D call: TRBD2 (5 bases). The sequencing sample was made of naive CD4+ T cells from PBMCs. Subset defined: CD45RA+ positively selected. CDR3 protein: CASSFRSGLGFYEQYF. CDR3 bases: TGTGCCAGCAGTTTTAGGAGCGGATTAGGATTCTACGAGCAGTACTTC.